The table lists the clone carrying this T cell receptor (beta chain) with a count of one. This specimen belongs to a study of CD8 T cells in Susac syndrome. When the RNA was reverse transcribed, random hexamers were used with an input of roughly 0.45 to 1 ug. TCRdb recomputed calls from the immunoSEQ multiplex PCR reads with MiXCR, one row per CDR3 protein. The data show 350,000 to 550,000 distinct CDR3 sequences, with 85% seen just once and 0.09% to 0.15% held by the top ten. CDR1 and CDR2 (germline): LNHNV, YYDKDF (reference sequence). Trimming shortened V by 0 bases and J by 6 bases, and 15 bases separated the two germline ends. This CDR3 region has 16 residues.

This sequence was found in a human donor with multiple sclerosis. The source material was CD8+ T cells from PBMCs. The chain combines TRBV15 with TRBJ2-1; D tentatively fits TRBD1 or TRBD2 (5 bases each). The CDR3 loop reads CATSRDGTWGINEQFF. CDR3 nucleotide sequence: TGTGCCACCAGCAGAGATGGGACGTGGGGGATCAATGAGCAGTTCTTC.